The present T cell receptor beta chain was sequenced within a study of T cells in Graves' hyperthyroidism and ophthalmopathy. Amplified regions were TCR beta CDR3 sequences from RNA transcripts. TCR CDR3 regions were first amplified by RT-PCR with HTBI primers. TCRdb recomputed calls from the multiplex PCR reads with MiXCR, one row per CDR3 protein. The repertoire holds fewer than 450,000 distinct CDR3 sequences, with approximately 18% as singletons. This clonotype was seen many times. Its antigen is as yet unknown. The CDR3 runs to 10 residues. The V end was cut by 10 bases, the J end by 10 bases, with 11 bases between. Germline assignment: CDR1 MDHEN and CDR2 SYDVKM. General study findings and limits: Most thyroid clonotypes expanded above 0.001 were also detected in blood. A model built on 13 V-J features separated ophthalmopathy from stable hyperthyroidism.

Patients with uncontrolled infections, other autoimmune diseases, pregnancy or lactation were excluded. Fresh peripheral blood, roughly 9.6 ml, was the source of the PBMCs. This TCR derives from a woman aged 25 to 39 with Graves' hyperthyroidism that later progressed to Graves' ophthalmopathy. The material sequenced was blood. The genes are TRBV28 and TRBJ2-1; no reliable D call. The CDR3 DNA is TGTGCCACCTCCAGAAAAGAGCAGTTCTTC. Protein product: CATSRKEQFF.